This T cell receptor (beta chain) was sequenced during a study of cytomegalovirus exposure and HLA in healthy donors. The CDR3 spans 13 residues. Germline CDR1 MNHEY, CDR2 SVGAGI. V was pared by 2 bases and J by 6 bases, with 11 bases between. The PCR employed 60 Vbeta primers together with 13 Jbeta primers. Some clones are missing from TCRdb's copy, which holds only in-frame ones; the method was immunoSEQ multiplex PCR. The sample has approximately 280,000 clones, more than 80% seen once. Source material: PBMCs. This TCR derives from a man in his forties in good health and CMV-seropositive. This chain joins TRBV6-5 and TRBJ2-7; D might be TRBD2 (6 bases). CDR3 amino acids: CASSYPGLSEQYF. CDR3 DNA sequence: TGTGCCAGCAGTTACCCGGGACTCTCCGAGCAGTACTTC.